The entry below gives a single T cell receptor beta chain sequence along with its context. No cognate antigen has been identified for it. Base qualities are not recorded, but no much larger clone differs from it by a single base. This entry comes from a study of cytomegalovirus exposure and HLA in healthy donors (dated by TCRdb to the late 2010s). Concerning the study at large: According to an earlier analysis of 587 of the donors, 150 million to 200 million T cells yielded 117 million unique TCR beta sequences and around 280 Gb of sequence data. An earlier analysis of some 500 of the donors used high-throughput TCR beta sequencing to judge whether each TCR beta V gene segment behaved as functional or pseudogenic. A later genetic analysis took genome-wide SNP genotypes for about 55% of the 666 donors and used that subset as a discovery cohort. Among about 370 genotyped donors of the cohort, an average of around 240,000 unique TCR beta nucleotide sequences was sequenced per donor, of which roughly 17% were non-productive. The number of typed donors differed by locus: 629-630 for A, B, C, DRB1 and DQB1; roughly 510 for DQA1; roughly 600 for DPA1; and 450 to 480 for DPB1. Because of strong linkage in the cohort, roughly five DR-DQ haplotypes were treated as single units for association and clustering. The study was designed to test whether signatures of past pathogen exposure could be identified by cataloging public T cell receptors. Class I and class II HLA loci were covered by the typing at four-digit resolution. An early release that covered about 600 HLA-typed donors contained about 290 gigabases of sequencing data and around 80 million unique TCR sequences. To predict cytomegalovirus infection status, the study combined high-throughput TCR immunosequencing, statistical association of individual TCRs with disease status, and machine learning. Rather than using new phenotypic data, the later analysis identified candidate immune exposures from TCR beta sequences and from how often those sequences occurred across donors. A later analysis re-examined previously published TCR beta repertoires from just over 650 donors and added high-resolution HLA genotyping to investigate patterns of TCR occurrence. Donor age, sex, ethnicity and CMV serostatus were compiled together with the repertoire data. A separate validation cohort of approximately 130 different subjects was used in addition to the roughly 700-subject first cohort. The study used immunosequencing to profile the T cell repertoires of 670 or so subjects and linked those repertoires to cytomegalovirus serostatus. All discovery cohort repertoires had been generated on a single sequencing platform. Of the roughly 400 genotyped donors, 65% to 90% were placed in the genetic ancestry cluster associated with self-reported Caucasian donors.

Library preparation employed the immunoSEQ multiplex PCR assay. For the multiplex PCR, a mixture combining 60 forward primers for TCR Vbeta segments and 13 reverse primers for TCR Jbeta segments was used. The CDR3 region of rearranged TCR beta genes was amplified from genomic DNA by a multiplex PCR assay. Amplified TCR beta libraries were sequenced as 87-base-pair reads on the Illumina HiSeq System. The published analysis was carried out like this. Across the 640 or so repertoires, a later analysis counted approximately 83 million unique TCR beta chains, roughly 11 million of which were shared by at least two donors. Raw reads were error-corrected and collapsed into unique sequences with a nearest-neighbor algorithm that merged closely related sequences to remove PCR and sequencing errors. Alignment of CDR3 sequences to IMGT reference sequences was used to assign V, D and J gene segments. For a sequence to be retained, a match of at least six nucleotides was required to both a V gene segment and a J gene segment. A rearrangement counted as productive if the CDR3 had no stop codons and remained in frame with V and J, and every other rearrangement counted as non-productive. CDR3 was defined according to IMGT convention as the region running from the second conserved V-encoded cysteine to the conserved J-encoded phenylalanine. Sequences without an unambiguous match to a single V gene segment were excluded from the earlier analysis of a few hundred of the donors. An earlier analysis of under 750 of the donors called V segments functional above 56.7% productive rearrangements and segregating when the between-donor standard deviation exceeded 5%. A statistical classification framework was built for diagnosing cytomegalovirus status from the catalog of TCR beta chain sequences. V and J gene assignment, in a later analysis, came from comparing TCR nucleotide sequences with IMGT/GENE-DB human TR gene sequences. The TCRdist pipeline was used in a later analysis to assign CDR3 sequences and most-parsimonious VDJ recombination scenarios. In a later analysis, every TCR beta chain was defined by the combination of its CDR3 amino acid sequence and its V-gene family, and reads without a unique V-gene family were dropped. A later analysis removed 450 to 600 highly shared, low-generation-probability nucleotide sequences to deal with suspected cross-contamination and a sequencing artifact. In a later analysis, a clonal expansion index was calculated for each public chain from normalized within-repertoire ranks of inferred template counts. Generation probabilities in a later analysis came from a VDJ recombination model fitted to out-of-frame rearrangements, and those results were checked against IGoR. A later analysis scored TCR-TCR, TCR-HLA and TCR-CMV co-occurrence with hypergeometric tests, applying a repertoire-size bias correction to TCR pairs. To estimate false discovery rates, a later analysis permuted the HLA or CMV assignments 20 times. A later analysis grouped co-occurring TCRs with DBSCAN, adding TCRdist sequence similarity when clustering within HLA-allele-positive subsets. For co-occurrence clustering, repertoires with fewer than 30,000 or more than 120,000 public chains were excluded, along with roughly five repertoires with anomalous nucleotide sharing. Entries here come from immuneACCESS through TCRdb and include only in-frame sequences with V and J called. Some clones fail to appear in such tables; in the studies checked, an unresolved V gene covers under half of the shortfall, and the cause of the remainder is unknown. V and J calls and clone size are copied from that table; D and trimming were computed from the DNA. In all, the sample holds 160,000 or so clones, and around 80% of those were seen once. 4.3% of the sample comes from the top ten.

The cohort was made up of about 670 healthy bone marrow donors. Cohort members were all nominally healthy when sampled, although unrecorded immune exposures were likely present. The donor tested CMV seronegative, placing the donor among the 300 to 400 seronegative members of the cohort. Every donor gave a peripheral blood sample, and the peripheral blood mononuclear cells from that sample were used for TCR beta sequencing. Genomic DNA was extracted from the blood cell samples with the Qiagen DNeasy Blood Extraction Kit. On the study overall, not on this receptor specifically: Sequencing depth was assumed to be roughly uniform across donors in the presence/absence analyses, though that assumption may not hold. Correlated functional status among segregating V segments might be attributable to linkage disequilibrium, but an unknown experimental factor could not be ruled out. CMV serostatus was the only immune exposure information available for the cohort. The study gave a list of 150 to 200 TCR beta chains associated with cytomegalovirus. The 87-base-pair reads could not distinguish some IMGT-functional V segments, including TRBV6-2 and TRBV6-3, so those segments were excluded. Because HLA typing was unavailable for some donors at each locus, only the typed subset was used in association tests. About 15 rarely observed V segments, including chromosome 9 orphons, were excluded from the earlier analysis of 550 to 700 of the donors because counts were too low. A cluster of highly shared sequence variants was judged likely to be a technical artifact of the sequencing pipeline. This cohort had only TCR beta chains sequenced, and the lack of alpha or paired-chain data limited which features could be detected. In a later analysis, TCR association rates were found to vary across HLA loci, with the most associated TCRs seen for DRB1 alleles and the fewest for HLA-C alleles. In vitro tests confirmed that three of the cytomegalovirus-associated TCR beta chains recognize cytomegalovirus antigens. Most CMV-associated TCR beta chains appeared to be HLA-restricted in a later analysis, and the HLA associations seemed to be driven largely by CMV exposure. In a later genetic analysis, a missense DCLRE1C variant was associated with V-gene and J-gene trimming of TCR beta chains, and the association was replicated in an independent cohort. A later analysis found that HLA-associated TCR beta chains were more clonally expanded and had lower generation probabilities than equally common non-associated chains. A further reported finding was that TCR beta sequences accurately predicted the HLA-A and HLA-B alleles for most subjects in the first cohort. A later analysis associated about 17,000 TCR beta sequences with specific HLA alleles at a false discovery rate of 0.05. The authors suggested that the approach could potentially be generalized to other disease states and immunological phenotypes. Assigning TCR associations to individual alleles was difficult when HLA alleles, especially DR and DQ, strongly co-occurred. The classifier was reported to diagnose cytomegalovirus status with high specificity and sensitivity in both the original cohort and the validation cohort. Across donors, most TCR sequences were observed very rarely, whereas some public TCRs were present in many individuals. A later analysis reported that several top co-occurrence clusters appeared linked to parvovirus B19, influenza, CMV and Epstein-Barr virus. According to a later genetic analysis, donors in an Asian-associated ancestry cluster had fewer N-insertions in productive TCRs than the approximately 650-donor mean. An earlier analysis of 587 of the donors showed that most TCR beta V segments appeared in productive rearrangements either about 87% or about 30% of the time, which broadly matched IMGT annotations.

Reading from cysteine to phenylalanine, the CDR3 counts 14 amino acids. This entry keeps only the CDR3 DNA: 42 bases, framed from base 1. V and J are trimmed by 4 bases and 2 bases, and the gene matches miss 3 bases of the junction. From the germline V gene (reference sequence), CDR1 is SGHNT and CDR2 is YYREEE. The rearrangement combines TRBV5-4 with TRBJ2-5; TRBD1 fits 9 bases in the junction. This clonotype was sampled from a man between 35 and 55 years old in good health and CMV-seronegative. Sample: PBMCs. The DNA reads as follows: TGTGCCAGCAGCGAAGGACAGGGGCAAGAGACCCAGTACTTC. It translates as CASSEGQGQETQYF. This CDR3, with the reference TRBV5-4 and TRBJ2-5 proteins standing in past its ends, gives the full variable domain ETGVTQSPTHLIKTRGQQVTLRCSSQSGHNTVSWYQQALGQGPQFIFQYYREEENGRGNFPPRFSGLQFPNYSSELNVNALELDDSALYLCASSEGQGQETQYFGPGTRLLVL.